Listed below are T cell receptor beta chains from one sample, sequenced in a study of T cells in localized non-small cell lung cancer. Assay used: immunoSEQ multiplex PCR; TCRdb lists only in-frame clones, some missing. The data contain more than 9,000 clones, around 45% of them seen just once; the ten biggest clones take up around 4%. The sequenced sample was lymph node tissue, obtained before any cancer treatment. The receptor set was obtained from a woman aged 40-70 years with stage II squamous cell lung carcinoma. Each CDR3 is given with its conserved first and last residue. A D gene is named only where the DNA matches it firmly. Expanded clones are given a class, and other clones once, few, many or no size at all.

>-|-|TRBJ1-5|TRBV30
CAWSEGLNQPQHF
TGTGCCTGGAGTGAAGGCCTAAATCAGCCCCAGCATTTT
>few|-|TRBJ1-2|TRBV11-3
CASSPRGRLGGVGYGYTF
TGTGCCAGCAGCCCCCGTGGACGACTTGGGGGGGTCGGCTATGGCTACACCTTC
>-|-|TRBJ2-5|TRBV6-8
CASSDRRGIGETQYF
TGTGCCAGCAGTGACCGACGGGGAATCGGAGAGACCCAGTACTTC
>-|-|TRBJ1-4|TRBV19
CASSIGAGTNEKLFF
TGTGCCAGTAGTATCGGGGCGGGAACTAATGAAAAACTGTTTTTT
>few|-|TRBJ2-5|TRBV11-3
CASSLAAGRKTQYF
TGTGCCAGCAGCTTGGCCGCGGGTAGGAAGACCCAGTACTTC
>-|TRBD1|TRBJ1-2|TRBV5-1
CASSLDRGLANYGYTF
TGCGCCAGCAGCTTGGACAGGGGATTAGCTAACTATGGCTACACCTTC
>-|TRBD1|TRBJ1-6|TRBV19
CASKTPGQRSPLHF
TGTGCCAGTAAGACTCCGGGACAGAGGTCACCCCTCCACTTT
>few|-|TRBJ2-5|TRBV11-3
CASSLWDPKPEETQYF
TGTGCCAGCAGCTTATGGGACCCGAAACCTGAAGAGACCCAGTACTTC
>-|TRBD1|TRBJ1-3|TRBV12-5
CASGGQGNFHGVAGNTIYF
TGTGCTAGTGGCGGACAGGGGAACTTTCATGGGGTGGCTGGAAACACCATATATTTT
>few|-|TRBJ2-7|TRBV7-5
CASSPIPLQGDEQYF
TGTGCCAGCAGCCCAATCCCCCTACAGGGTGACGAGCAGTACTTC
>-|-|TRBJ1-5|TRBV28
CASTFKGGGNQPQHF
TGTGCCAGCACCTTCAAAGGGGGGGGCAATCAGCCCCAGCATTTT
>-|TRBD1|TRBJ1-5|TRBV19
CASSYRGQGGSNQPQHF
TGTGCCAGTAGTTATCGCGGACAGGGCGGTAGCAATCAGCCCCAGCATTTT
>-|-|TRBJ1-1|TRBV29-1
CSVQWDFNTEAFF
TGCAGCGTCCAGTGGGACTTCAACACTGAAGCTTTCTTT
>-|TRBD2|TRBJ2-1|TRBV28
CASSSPGLGTADEQFF
TGTGCCAGCAGTTCTCCGGGACTAGGAACAGCGGATGAGCAGTTCTTC
>few|-|TRBJ2-7|TRBV11-1
CASSLSPLGGEQYF
TGTGCTAGCAGCTTAAGCCCCTTGGGGGGCGAGCAGTACTTC
>-|TRBD1|TRBJ1-1|TRBV11-3
CASSPGQGLGEAFF
TGTGCCAGCAGCCCGGGACAGGGGTTGGGTGAAGCTTTCTTT
>-|-|TRBJ1-4|TRBV11-3
CASSLGGRANEKLFF
TGTGCCAGCAGCTTGGGGGGTAGGGCTAATGAAAAACTGTTTTTT
>-|TRBD1|TRBJ1-1|TRBV9
CASSEQGVRTEAFF
TGTGCCAGCAGTGAACAGGGGGTCCGCACTGAAGCTTTCTTT
>-|-|TRBJ1-4|TRBV28
CASSFPTSLTNEKLFF
TGTGCCAGCAGTTTCCCCACCAGTCTCACTAATGAAAAACTGTTTTTT
>-|-|TRBJ1-1|TRBV19
CASRRETLLNTEAFF
TGTGCCAGTAGGAGGGAAACGCTCCTGAACACTGAAGCTTTCTTT
>few|TRBD1|TRBJ1-2|TRBV11-3
CASSLNRDRGAGYTF
TGTGCCAGCAGCCTTAACCGGGACAGGGGAGCTGGCTACACCTTC
>few|-|TRBJ1-4|TRBV11-3
CASSLHPYARDLNEKLFF
TGTGCCAGCAGCCTCCATCCCTACGCCAGGGACCTTAATGAAAAACTGTTTTTT
>-|TRBD1|TRBJ1-1|TRBV6-8
CASRGGTVNTEAFF
TGTGCCAGCAGGGGCGGGACAGTGAACACTGAAGCTTTCTTT
>-|-|TRBJ1-3|TRBV19
CASTISLVSGLGNTIYF
TGTGCCAGTACTATATCTCTCGTCTCGGGGCTCGGAAACACCATATATTTT
>once|-|TRBJ2-5|TRBV19
CASSIRRRETQYF
TGTGCCAGTAGTATCCGCCGACGGGAGACCCAGTACTTC
>-|-|TRBJ1-1|TRBV14
CASSQDGTGGFFGTEAFF
TGTGCCAGCAGCCAAGATGGGACGGGGGGGTTTTTTGGCACTGAAGCTTTCTTT
>few|TRBD1|TRBJ1-1|TRBV6-7
CASKTRGDGGTEAFF
TGTGCCAGCAAAACCAGGGGGGATGGGGGCACTGAAGCTTTCTTT
>-|-|TRBJ1-1|TRBV6-8
CASSGRQNVNTEAFF
TGTGCCAGCAGTGGCCGACAGAATGTAAACACTGAAGCTTTCTTT
>-|-|TRBJ1-4|TRBV12-5
CVSNSPLSGAREKLFF
TGTGTCAGCAACTCCCCACTATCGGGGGCGCGTGAAAAACTGTTTTTT
>-|-|TRBJ2-6|TRBV18
CASSPWGSGSGANVLTF
TGTGCCAGCTCACCATGGGGGTCAGGGTCCGGGGCCAACGTCCTGACTTTC
>few|TRBD1|TRBJ1-2|TRBV11-3
CASSASGTVEGYTF
TGTGCCAGCAGCGCCTCCGGGACAGTGGAAGGCTACACCTTC
>-|-|TRBJ2-2|TRBV14
CASSPGGRTGELFF
TGTGCCAGCAGTCCCGGGGGGCGCACCGGGGAGCTGTTTTTT
>-|-|TRBJ2-2|TRBV28
CASSLLGGVTGELFF
TGTGCCAGCAGCCTGCTCGGGGGTGTTACCGGGGAGCTGTTTTTT
>few|-|TRBJ1-2|TRBV6-1
CASSEARPGFYGYTF
TGTGCCAGCAGTGAAGCGCGGCCGGGTTTCTATGGCTACACCTTC
>-|-|TRBJ2-7|TRBV19
CASSIRYPYEQYF
TGTGCCAGTAGTATACGGTACCCCTACGAGCAGTACTTC
>few|-|TRBJ1-2|TRBV2
CASRGGVVEGYTF
TGTGCCAGCAGGGGGGGTGTAGTTGAGGGCTACACCTTC
>-|-|TRBJ1-2|TRBV19
CASSIVVGGTTYGYTF
TGTGCCAGTAGTATAGTGGTCGGGGGCACTACCTATGGCTACACCTTC
>few|-|TRBJ2-1|TRBV28
CASSLGRGYNEQFF
TGTGCCAGCAGTTTGGGGCGGGGTTACAATGAGCAGTTCTTC
>-|TRBD1|TRBJ1-2|TRBV11-3
CASSLRGGASNYGYTF
TGTGCCAGCAGCTTAAGAGGGGGCGCCTCTAACTATGGCTACACCTTC
>-|-|TRBJ1-1|TRBV6-1
CASSEARVPEAFF
TGTGCCAGCAGTGAAGCGCGGGTACCTGAAGCTTTCTTT
>-|TRBD1|TRBJ2-5|TRBV29-1
CSVDGVRGPTQYF
TGCAGCGTTGACGGGGTCAGGGGGCCTACCCAGTACTTC
>-|TRBD1|TRBJ1-5|TRBV11-3
CASSPGQGGNQPQHF
TGTGCCAGCAGCCCGGGACAGGGGGGCAATCAGCCCCAGCATTTT
>few|-|TRBJ1-1|TRBV11-3
CASSTYRAVLTEAFF
TGTGCCAGCAGCACCTACAGGGCGGTATTGACTGAAGCTTTCTTT
>-|-|TRBJ2-1|TRBV12-5
CASKGVEEKQFF
TGTGCTAGTAAAGGGGTTGAGGAAAAGCAGTTCTTC
>few|TRBD2|TRBJ2-6|TRBV11-3
CASTSRGGPGANVLTF
TGTGCCAGCACCTCGCGGGGGGGCCCTGGGGCCAACGTCCTGACTTTC
>-|-|TRBJ2-1|TRBV11-3
CASSYSSLRYNEQFF
TGTGCCAGCAGCTATTCTTCACTCCGCTACAATGAGCAGTTCTTC
>-|-|TRBJ1-3|TRBV4-1
CASSQGSGAGNTIYF
TGCGCCAGCAGCCAAGGTTCTGGGGCTGGAAACACCATATATTTT
>many|TRBD2|TRBJ2-3|TRBV11-3
CASSLSGGRDTQYF
TGTGCCAGCAGCTTGTCGGGGGGGCGAGATACGCAGTATTTT
>few|TRBD2|TRBJ2-5|TRBV14
CASSQVVGGEETQYF
TGTGCCAGCAGCCAAGTGGTCGGGGGGGAAGAGACCCAGTACTTC
>few|-|TRBJ1-5|TRBV6-8
CASSYGQHNQPQHF
TGTGCCAGCAGTTACGGGCAGCACAATCAGCCCCAGCATTTT
>-|TRBD1|TRBJ1-5|TRBV9
CASERTGGINQPQHF
TGTGCCAGCGAGAGGACAGGGGGCATCAATCAGCCCCAGCATTTT
>-|TRBD2|TRBJ2-1|TRBV11-3
CASSSHSASGYNEQFF
TGTGCCAGCAGCTCACATTCTGCTAGCGGGTACAATGAGCAGTTCTTC
>few|-|TRBJ1-6|TRBV6-8
CASSLGGPDSPLHF
TGTGCCAGCAGCCTGGGGGGGCCGGATTCACCCCTCCACTTT
>-|TRBD2|TRBJ2-1|TRBV7-6
CASSLNLAGSYNEQFF
TGTGCCAGCAGCTTAAACCTAGCGGGGAGCTACAATGAGCAGTTCTTC
>-|TRBD1|TRBJ1-1|TRBV9
CASSGDRGEAFF
TGTGCCAGCAGTGGGGACAGGGGCGAAGCTTTCTTT
>-|-|TRBJ2-7|TRBV19
CASSIDQQSSYEQYF
TGTGCCAGTAGTATAGATCAGCAGAGCTCCTACGAGCAGTACTTC
>-|TRBD1|TRBJ1-1|TRBV29-1
CSVLPDLQGASTEAFF
TGCAGCGTTCTCCCGGATCTACAGGGGGCTTCCACTGAAGCTTTCTTT
>-|TRBD2|TRBJ2-1|TRBV19
CASSVQLAGGYNEQFF
TGTGCCAGTAGTGTGCAACTAGCGGGGGGTTACAATGAGCAGTTCTTC